A selection of T cell receptor beta chains follows, all from one sample in a study of blood T cells in healthy people across ages. TCRdb re-called the 5' RACE reads with MiXCR, one entry per CDR3 protein. Among 650,000 to 1,000,000 distinct CDR3 sequences, about 37% were seen once, and the ten largest hold roughly 13%. Source material: blood. Receptors originate from a man aged 18 to 30 in good health. Both conserved end residues are part of each CDR3. The order of the fields is D gene, J gene, V gene, clone size, CDR3 protein, CDR3 DNA. The D gene is left open where the match is weak. Rows give clone size only sometimes, using once, few, many, or a class for an expanded clone.

TRBD1 | TRBJ2-2 | TRBV20-1 | once | CSARAGGQGDTGELFF | TGCAGTGCTAGAGCTGGAGGACAGGGCGACACCGGGGAGCTGTTTTTT
TRBD2 | TRBJ2-3 | TRBV4-1 | few | CASSQMTSYSTDTQYF | TGCGCCAGCAGCCAGATGACTAGCTATAGCACAGATACGCAGTATTTT
TRBD2 | TRBJ2-3 | TRBV20-1 | NA | CSARGRRGEEDTQYF | TGCAGTGCTAGAGGAAGGCGGGGGGAGGAAGATACGCAGTATTTT
TRBD2 | TRBJ2-5 | TRBV10-2 | NA | CASTAGEETQYF | TGCGCCAGCACTGCGGGGGAGGAGACCCAGTACTTC
NA | TRBJ1-5 | TRBV7-2 | many | CASSSEQNQPQHF | TGTGCCAGCAGCTCAGAGCAGAATCAGCCCCAGCATTTT
TRBD1 | TRBJ2-7 | TRBV27 | few | CASSFHGQGSYEQYF | TGTGCCAGCAGTTTCCACGGACAGGGTTCGTACGAGCAGTACTTC
NA | TRBJ1-4 | TRBV12-3/TRBV12-4 | few | CASSPYRDEKLFF | TGTGCCAGCAGTCCATACAGGGATGAAAAACTGTTTTTT
TRBD1 | TRBJ1-5 | TRBV20-1 | NA | CSAGWGRGTAEGNNQPQHF | TGCAGTGCTGGTTGGGGTAGAGGGACAGCCGAAGGTAACAATCAGCCCCAGCATTTT
NA | TRBJ2-3 | TRBV9 | many | CASSVAGSGTDTQYF | TGTGCCAGCAGCGTAGCTGGTAGCGGCACAGATACGCAGTATTTT
NA | TRBJ2-5 | TRBV7-2 | many | CASSRDKGRETQYF | TGTGCCAGCAGCCGGGACAAAGGAAGAGAGACCCAGTACTTC
NA | TRBJ1-1 | TRBV6-5 | NA | CASSYSRNPTEAFF | TGTGCCAGCAGTTACTCGAGAAACCCCACTGAAGCTTTCTTT
TRBD1 | TRBJ1-4 | TRBV25-1 | many | CASRQGVNEKLFF | TGTGCCAGCAGACAGGGGGTTAATGAAAAACTGTTTTTT
TRBD1 | TRBJ2-5 | TRBV4-3 | NA | CASSHRGGGEQYF | TGCGCCAGCAGCCACAGAGGGGGCGGTGAGCAGTACTTC
NA | TRBJ2-6 | TRBV11-2 | NA | CASSTRTGLNSGANVLTF | TGTGCCAGCAGTACTCGGACGGGATTAAACTCCGGGGCCAACGTCCTGACTTTC
TRBD2 | TRBJ2-7 | TRBV9 | NA | CASSASGETYEQYF | TGTGCCAGCAGCGCTAGCGGGGAGACCTACGAGCAGTACTTC
NA | TRBJ1-2 | TRBV2 | NA | CASSQRTDRYGYTF | TGTGCCAGCAGCCAAAGGACAGACCGGTATGGCTACACCTTC
NA | TRBJ2-1 | TRBV7-9 | NA | CASSLARVKESYNEQFF | TGTGCCAGCAGCTTAGCGAGGGTAAAGGAATCCTACAATGAGCAGTTCTTC
NA | TRBJ2-1 | TRBV7-2 | many | CASSIFAGADNEQFF | TGTGCCAGCAGCATCTTTGCGGGGGCCGACAATGAGCAGTTCTTC
NA | TRBJ1-1 | TRBV3-1 | NA | CASSHTGGDTEAFF | TGTGCCAGCAGCCATACCGGGGGAGACACTGAAGCTTTCTTT
TRBD1 | TRBJ2-3 | TRBV7-3 | NA | CASSFGTGESDTQYF | TGTGCCAGCAGCTTCGGTACAGGGGAGTCAGATACGCAGTATTTT
NA | TRBJ1-4 | TRBV6-6 | NA | CASSYGLATNEKLFF | TGTGCCAGCAGTTATGGTCTCGCAACTAATGAAAAACTGTTTTTT
NA | TRBJ2-7 | TRBV29-1 | few | CSVAARLSSYEQYF | TGCAGCGTTGCGGCCAGGCTAAGCTCCTACGAGCAGTACTTC
NA | TRBJ1-2 | TRBV7-2 | few | CASSRDGGGISYGYTF | TGTGCCAGCAGCCGCGACGGCGGGGGTATAAGCTATGGCTACACCTTC
NA | TRBJ1-1 | TRBV5-1 | NA | CASSPGPPEAFF | TGCGCCAGCAGCCCCGGGCCCCCTGAAGCTTTCTTT
NA | TRBJ2-7 | TRBV20-1 | few | CSARAFRGGGSYNEQYF | TGCAGTGCTAGGGCCTTCAGGGGAGGCGGCTCCTACAATGAGCAGTACTTC
TRBD2 | TRBJ2-3 | TRBV20-1 | NA | CSAGTSGRQYF | TGCAGTGCAGGGACTAGCGGCCGGCAGTATTTT
NA | TRBJ2-5 | TRBV12-1 | few | CARAEQYF | TGTGCCAGGGCTGAGCAGTACTTC
NA | TRBJ2-5 | TRBV7-6 | few | CASSLRRGTVETQYF | TGTGCCAGCAGCTTACGTCGGGGGACCGTAGAGACCCAGTACTTC
NA | TRBJ1-2 | TRBV4-3 | NA | CASSQDGASDRYGYTF | TGCGCCAGCAGCCAAGATGGAGCCTCCGATCGGTATGGCTACACCTTC
NA | TRBJ2-4 | TRBV5-1 | few | CASSRTADLQAKNIQYF | TGCGCCAGCAGCAGGACAGCTGACTTACAAGCCAAAAACATTCAGTACTTC
TRBD2 | TRBJ2-1 | TRBV5-1 | few | CASSSRAGGGEQFF | TGCGCCAGCAGCAGTCGCGCGGGGGGCGGTGAGCAGTTCTTC
NA | TRBJ1-5 | TRBV10-3 | NA | CTISESGRDNQPQHF | TGTACCATCAGTGAGTCGGGCAGGGACAATCAGCCCCAGCATTTT
NA | TRBJ2-7 | TRBV13 | NA | CASSSTGQRLEQYF | TGTGCCAGCAGCTCGACGGGACAAAGGCTAGAGCAGTACTTC
NA | TRBJ2-1 | TRBV7-9 | NA | CASSSPLSRDLNEQFF | TGTGCCAGCAGCTCACCCCTTTCCCGGGACCTAAATGAGCAGTTCTTC
NA | TRBJ1-2 | TRBV5-1 | few | CASSLSGPTYGYTF | TGCGCCAGCAGCTTGTCCGGACCTACCTATGGCTACACCTTC
NA | TRBJ1-4 | TRBV15 | NA | CATSREALGSTNEKLFF | TGTGCCACCAGCAGAGAGGCGTTGGGGTCAACTAATGAAAAACTGTTTTTT
NA | TRBJ2-3 | TRBV2 | NA | CASSDPNTDTQYF | TGTGCCAGCAGTGACCCTAACACAGATACGCAGTATTTT
NA | TRBJ2-2 | TRBV7-9 | few | CASRGGGSGELFF | TGTGCCAGCCGCGGCGGGGGCAGCGGGGAGCTGTTTTTT
NA | TRBJ2-1 | TRBV5-6 | few | CASSALRDGDNEQFF | TGTGCCAGCAGCGCGTTAAGGGACGGTGACAATGAGCAGTTCTTC
TRBD1 | TRBJ1-6 | TRBV18 | NA | CASSLSSGQGGSPLHF | TGTGCCAGCTCACTATCTTCAGGACAGGGAGGCTCACCCCTCCACTTT
NA | TRBJ1-2 | TRBV20-1 | NA | CSALKRDGYTF | TGCAGTGCCCTCAAGCGGGATGGCTACACCTTC
NA | TRBJ2-1 | TRBV11-1 | few | CASSSYVRGGAGNEQFF | TGTGCCAGCAGCTCGTACGTTAGGGGGGGGGCCGGCAATGAGCAGTTCTTC
NA | TRBJ2-1 | TRBV15 | NA | CATSRASTGIRETQFF | TGTGCCACCAGCAGGGCCTCCACAGGGATACGGGAGACCCAGTTCTTC
NA | TRBJ1-4 | TRBV20-1 | few | CSARDGRFEKLFF | TGCAGTGCTAGAGACGGGCGGTTTGAAAAACTGTTTTTT